This T cell receptor (beta chain) appears in the sequencing data of a study of vaccination and CD4 T cells after COVID-19. Study observations and caveats: Rising from about 20 to 38, the median of SARS-CoV-2-reactive clonotypes did not change significantly.

Stated treatment: roughly 10-day PBMC culture with coronavirus spike peptide pools or control peptides (ViraFEST assay). T cells were expanded with peptide pools, and expanded clonotypes were identified by TCR sequencing. The CDR3 contains 14 residues. In germline, CDR1 is MNHNS, CDR2 SASEGT. V lost 6 bases to trimming and J lost 1 base, with 12 bases between them. This clonotype occurred a few times. What it binds is unknown. An Oncomine TCR Beta short-read assay was used to sequence the DNA from cultured CD4+ T cells. One entry per CDR3 protein results from TCRdb running MiXCR on the PCR reads. The table lists roughly 8,700 distinct CDR3 sequences, more than 20% of them singletons.

This sequence joins TRBV6-1 and TRBJ1-1; tentatively, D is TRBD1 (6 bases). Sequences were obtained from cultured CD4+ T cells from blood. This TCR was sampled from a human donor with COVID-19. CDR3 sequence reads: CASSQRTANTEAFF. CDR3 sequence (DNA): TGTGCCAGCAGCCAAAGGACAGCGAACACTGAAGCTTTCTTT.